The source of this T cell receptor beta chain is a study of shared clonotypes between healthy human individuals. Naive CD8 isolation took CD45RO-negative cells positively selected for CCR7 and excluded terminally differentiated effector memory CD45RA+ cells. The donors, all of them Caucasian adults, lived in Nashville, Tennessee. Overall study results and limits: Only blood samples were collected, and tissue repertoires likely differ.

Details on this clone: What it binds is not known.

V was clipped by 7 bases and J by 5 bases, with 6 bases between them. CDR1 and CDR2 from the germline V gene are SQVTM and ANQGSEA. The CDR3 totals 10 residues. The assay was carried out at the deep level. TCRdb's table, derived via immunoSEQ multiplex PCR, lists solely in-frame clones and lacks some. In the table there are around 550,000 clones, approximately 95% of which are singletons. The sequenced sample was naive CD8+ T cells sorted from blood. The clonotype originates from a woman aged 30 to 39 in good health. The V gene is TRBV29-1, the J gene TRBJ2-1; no clear D. The CDR3 is CSAVDNEQFF. In nucleotides, the CDR3 is TGCAGCGCCGTCGACAATGAGCAGTTCTTC.